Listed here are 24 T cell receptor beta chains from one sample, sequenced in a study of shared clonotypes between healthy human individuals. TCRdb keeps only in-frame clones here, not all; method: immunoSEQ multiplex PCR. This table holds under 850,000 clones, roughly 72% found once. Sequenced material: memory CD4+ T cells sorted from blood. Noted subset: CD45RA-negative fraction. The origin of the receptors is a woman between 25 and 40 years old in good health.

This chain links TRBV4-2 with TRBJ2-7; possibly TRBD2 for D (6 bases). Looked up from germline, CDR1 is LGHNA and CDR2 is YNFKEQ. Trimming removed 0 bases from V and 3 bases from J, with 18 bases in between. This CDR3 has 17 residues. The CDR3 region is CASSQDGGLRKGYEQYF. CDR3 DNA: TGTGCCAGCAGCCAAGACGGGGGTCTCCGAAAAGGCTACGAGCAGTACTTC.

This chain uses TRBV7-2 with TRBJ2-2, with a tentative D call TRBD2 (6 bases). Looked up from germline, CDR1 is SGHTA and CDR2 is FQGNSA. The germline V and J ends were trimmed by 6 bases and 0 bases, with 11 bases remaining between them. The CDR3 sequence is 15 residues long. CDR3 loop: CASRPSVSNTGELFF. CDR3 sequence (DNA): TGTGCCAGCAGACCTAGCGTATCGAACACCGGGGAGCTGTTTTTT.

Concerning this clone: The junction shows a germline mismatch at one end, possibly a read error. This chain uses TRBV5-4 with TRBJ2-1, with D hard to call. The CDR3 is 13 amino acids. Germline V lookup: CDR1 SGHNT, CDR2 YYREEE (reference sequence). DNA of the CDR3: TGTGCCAGCAGCTTGGATGACCGGGTCTCAGAAATCTTC. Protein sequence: CASSLDDRVSEIF.

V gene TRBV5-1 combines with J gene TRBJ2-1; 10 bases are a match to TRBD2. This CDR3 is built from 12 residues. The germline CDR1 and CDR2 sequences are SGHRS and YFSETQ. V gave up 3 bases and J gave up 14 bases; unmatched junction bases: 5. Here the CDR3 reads CASSSRTSGEFF. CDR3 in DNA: TGCGCCAGCAGCTCCAGGACTAGCGGTGAGTTCTTC.

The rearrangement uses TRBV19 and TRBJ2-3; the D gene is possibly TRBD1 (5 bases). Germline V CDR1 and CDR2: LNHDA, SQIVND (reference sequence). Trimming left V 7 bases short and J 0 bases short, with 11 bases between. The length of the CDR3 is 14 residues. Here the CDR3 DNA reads TGTGCCAGTAAGCCAGGGCCCAGCACAGATACGCAGTATTTT. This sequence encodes CASKPGPSTDTQYF. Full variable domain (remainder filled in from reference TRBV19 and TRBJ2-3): DGGITQSPKYLFRKEGQNVTLSCEQNLNHDAMYWYRQDPGQGLRLIYYSQIVNDFQKGDIAEGYSVSREKKESFPLTVTSAQKNPTAFYLCASKPGPSTDTQYFGPGTRLTVL.

In DNA form, the CDR3 reads TGTGCCAGTAGTATTCGCCCCCCGGGACAGGGGAACTACGAGCAGTACTTC. As protein: CASSIRPPGQGNYEQYF. The chain combines TRBV19 with TRBJ2-7, with 10 bases fitting TRBD1. Unmatched junction bases numbered 11, after V lost 3 bases and J lost 3 bases. This CDR3 spans 17 amino acids. CDR1 is LNHDA, CDR2 SQIVND, per germline (reference sequence).

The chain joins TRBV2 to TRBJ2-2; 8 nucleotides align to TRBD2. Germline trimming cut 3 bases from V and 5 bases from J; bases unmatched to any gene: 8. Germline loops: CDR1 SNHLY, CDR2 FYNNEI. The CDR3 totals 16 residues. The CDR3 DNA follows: TGTGCCAGCAGTGAGGCCCCAGCGGGAGATACCGGGGAGCTGTTTTTT. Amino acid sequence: CASSEAPAGDTGELFF.

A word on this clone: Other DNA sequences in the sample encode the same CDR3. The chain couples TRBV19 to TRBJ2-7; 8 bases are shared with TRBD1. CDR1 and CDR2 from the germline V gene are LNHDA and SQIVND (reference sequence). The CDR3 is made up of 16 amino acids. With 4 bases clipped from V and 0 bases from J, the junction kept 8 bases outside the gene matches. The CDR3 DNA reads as TGTGCCAGTAGTAGGAGAGCAGGGGGCGACTCCTACGAGCAGTACTTC. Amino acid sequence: CASSRRAGGDSYEQYF. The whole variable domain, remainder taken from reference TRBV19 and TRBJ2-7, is DGGITQSPKYLFRKEGQNVTLSCEQNLNHDAMYWYRQDPGQGLRLIYYSQIVNDFQKGDIAEGYSVSREKKESFPLTVTSAQKNPTAFYLCASSRRAGGDSYEQYFGPGTRLTVT.

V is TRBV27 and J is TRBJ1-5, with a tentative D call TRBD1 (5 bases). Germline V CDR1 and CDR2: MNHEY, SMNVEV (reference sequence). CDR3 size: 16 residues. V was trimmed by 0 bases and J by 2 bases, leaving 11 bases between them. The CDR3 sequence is CASSLSSGLGNQPQHF. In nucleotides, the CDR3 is TGTGCCAGCAGTTTATCGTCAGGGCTGGGCAATCAGCCCCAGCATTTT.

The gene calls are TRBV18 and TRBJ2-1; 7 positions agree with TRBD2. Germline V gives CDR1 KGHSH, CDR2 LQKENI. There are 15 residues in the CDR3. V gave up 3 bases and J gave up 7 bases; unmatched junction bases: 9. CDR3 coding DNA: TGTGCCAGCTCACCGAGGGAGGGAAGGTGGAATGAGCAGTTCTTC. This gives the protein CASSPREGRWNEQFF.

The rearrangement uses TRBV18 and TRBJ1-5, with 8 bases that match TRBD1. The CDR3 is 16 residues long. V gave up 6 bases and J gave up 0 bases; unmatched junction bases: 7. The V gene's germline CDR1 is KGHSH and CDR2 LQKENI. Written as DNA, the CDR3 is TGTGCCAGCTCGCCTCAGGGGGCGGGTAGCAATCAGCCCCAGCATTTT. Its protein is CASSPQGAGSNQPQHF.

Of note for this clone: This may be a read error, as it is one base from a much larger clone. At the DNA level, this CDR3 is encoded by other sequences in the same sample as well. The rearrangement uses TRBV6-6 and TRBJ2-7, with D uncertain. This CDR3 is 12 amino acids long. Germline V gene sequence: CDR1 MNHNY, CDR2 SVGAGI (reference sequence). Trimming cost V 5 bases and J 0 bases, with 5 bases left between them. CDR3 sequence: CASSPSSYEQYF. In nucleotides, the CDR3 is TGTGCCAGCAGTCCCAGCTCCTACGAGCAGTACTTC.

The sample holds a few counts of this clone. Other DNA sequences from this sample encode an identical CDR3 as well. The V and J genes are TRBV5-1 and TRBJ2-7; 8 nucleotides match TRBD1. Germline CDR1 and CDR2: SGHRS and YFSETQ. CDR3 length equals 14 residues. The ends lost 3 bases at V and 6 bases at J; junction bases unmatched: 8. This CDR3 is CASSSGTGPFEQYF. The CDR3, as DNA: TGCGCCAGCAGCTCCGGGACAGGTCCTTTCGAGCAGTACTTC. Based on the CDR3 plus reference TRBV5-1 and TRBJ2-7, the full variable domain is KAGVTQTPRYLIKTRGQQVTLSCSPISGHRSVSWYQQTPGQGLQFLFEYFSETQRNKGNFPGRFSGRQFSNSRSEMNVSTLELGDSALYLCASSSGTGPFEQYFGPGTRLTVT.

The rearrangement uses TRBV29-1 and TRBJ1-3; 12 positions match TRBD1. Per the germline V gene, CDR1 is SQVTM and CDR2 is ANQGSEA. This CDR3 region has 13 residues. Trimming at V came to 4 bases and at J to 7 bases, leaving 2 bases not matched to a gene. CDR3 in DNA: TGCAGCGTTGGGGACAGGGGGCTCAACACCATATATTTT. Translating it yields CSVGDRGLNTIYF.

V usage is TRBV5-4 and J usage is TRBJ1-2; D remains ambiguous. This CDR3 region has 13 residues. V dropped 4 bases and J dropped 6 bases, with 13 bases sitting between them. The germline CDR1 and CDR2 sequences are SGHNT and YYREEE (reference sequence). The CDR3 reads CASSIGRIDGYTF. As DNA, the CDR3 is TGTGCCAGCAGCATAGGGAGGATCGATGGCTACACCTTC.

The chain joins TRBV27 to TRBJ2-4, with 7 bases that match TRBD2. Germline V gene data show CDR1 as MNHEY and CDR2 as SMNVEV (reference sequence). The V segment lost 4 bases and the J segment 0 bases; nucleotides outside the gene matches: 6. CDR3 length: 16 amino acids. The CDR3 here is CASSSHLAVAKNIQYF. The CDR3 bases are TGTGCCAGCAGTTCGCACCTAGCGGTAGCCAAAAACATTCAGTACTTC.

The chain's CDR3 is CASSPDTLSNQPQHF. CDR3 nucleotides: TGTGCCAGCAGCCCTGACACCCTAAGCAATCAGCCCCAGCATTTT. This chain connects TRBV11-2 to TRBJ1-5; unclear D gene. The germline V and J ends were trimmed by 5 bases and 1 base, with 12 bases remaining between them. The CDR3 is 15 residues long. CDR1 and CDR2 from the germline V gene are SGHAT and FQNNGV.

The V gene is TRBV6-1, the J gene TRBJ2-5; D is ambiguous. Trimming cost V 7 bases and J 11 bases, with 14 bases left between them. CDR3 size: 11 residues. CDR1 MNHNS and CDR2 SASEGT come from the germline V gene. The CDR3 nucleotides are TGTGCCAGCACCCAAGGCAGGTCTCAGTACTTC. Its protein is CASTQGRSQYF.

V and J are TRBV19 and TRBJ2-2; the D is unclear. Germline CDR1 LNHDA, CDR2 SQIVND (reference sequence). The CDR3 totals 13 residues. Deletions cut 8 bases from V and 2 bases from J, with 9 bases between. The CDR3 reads CASGPFNTGELFF. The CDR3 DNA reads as TGTGCCAGTGGTCCCTTTAACACCGGGGAGCTGTTTTTT.

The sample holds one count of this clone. The CDR3 loop is CASSPTVSGNTIYF. CDR3 bases: TGTGCCAGCTCACCAACAGTCTCTGGAAACACCATATATTTT. The chain recombines TRBV18 with TRBJ1-3; no reliable D call. The CDR3 loop spans 14 amino acids. Per germline, CDR1 KGHSH and CDR2 LQKENI. Trimming removed 2 bases from V and 0 bases from J, with 5 bases in between.

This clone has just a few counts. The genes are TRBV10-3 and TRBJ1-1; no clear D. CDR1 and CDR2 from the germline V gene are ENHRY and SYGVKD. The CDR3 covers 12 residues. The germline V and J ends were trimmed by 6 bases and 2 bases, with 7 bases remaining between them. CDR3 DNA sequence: TGTGCCATCAGCGGATTAAACACTGAAGCTTTCTTT. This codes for CAISGLNTEAFF.

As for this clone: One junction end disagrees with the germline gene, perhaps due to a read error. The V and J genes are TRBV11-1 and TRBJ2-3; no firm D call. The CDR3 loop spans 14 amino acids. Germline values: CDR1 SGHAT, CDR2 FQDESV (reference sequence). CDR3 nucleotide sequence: TGTGCCAGCAGCTTAGCGGACCCCGCAGACACGCAGTATTTT. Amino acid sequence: CASSLADPADTQYF.

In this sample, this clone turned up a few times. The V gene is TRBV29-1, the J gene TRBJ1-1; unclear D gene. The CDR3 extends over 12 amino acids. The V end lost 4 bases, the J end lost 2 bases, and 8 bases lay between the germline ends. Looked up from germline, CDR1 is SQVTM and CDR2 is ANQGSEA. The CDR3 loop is CSVGLTNTEAFF. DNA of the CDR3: TGCAGCGTTGGACTGACCAACACTGAAGCTTTCTTT.

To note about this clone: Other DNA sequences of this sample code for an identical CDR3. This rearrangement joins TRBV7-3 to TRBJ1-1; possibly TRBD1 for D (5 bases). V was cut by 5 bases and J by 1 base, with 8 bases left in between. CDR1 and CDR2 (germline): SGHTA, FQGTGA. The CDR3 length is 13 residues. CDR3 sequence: CASSITGNTEAFF. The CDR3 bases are TGTGCCAGCAGCATTACAGGGAACACTGAAGCTTTCTTT.